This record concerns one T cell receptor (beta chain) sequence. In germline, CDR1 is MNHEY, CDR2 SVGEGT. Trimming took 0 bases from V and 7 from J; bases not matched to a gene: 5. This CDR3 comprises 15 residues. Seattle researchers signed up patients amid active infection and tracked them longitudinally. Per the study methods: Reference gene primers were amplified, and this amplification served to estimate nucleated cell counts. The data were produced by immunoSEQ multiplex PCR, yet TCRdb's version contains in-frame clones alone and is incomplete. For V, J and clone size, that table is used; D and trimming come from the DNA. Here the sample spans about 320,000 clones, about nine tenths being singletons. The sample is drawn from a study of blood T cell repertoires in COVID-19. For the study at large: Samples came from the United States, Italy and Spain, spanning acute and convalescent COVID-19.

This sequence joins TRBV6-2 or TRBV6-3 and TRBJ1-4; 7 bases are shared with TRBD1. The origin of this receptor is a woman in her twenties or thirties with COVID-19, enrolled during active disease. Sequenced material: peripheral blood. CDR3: CASSYSTGRIEKLFF. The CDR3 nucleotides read TGTGCCAGCAGTTACTCGACAGGGCGGATTGAAAAACTGTTTTTT.